The clone carrying this TCR beta chain was observed a few times. V gave up 5 bases and J gave up 2 bases, with 12 bases separating them. In germline, CDR1 is SGHVS, CDR2 FQNEAQ. The length of the CDR3 is 14 residues. Each CDR3 protein is one row after TCRdb ran MiXCR on the 5' RACE reads. Of a few hundred thousand distinct CDR3 sequences listed, around an eighth are singletons. This sample is drawn from a study of T-cell memory formation after mild COVID-19. Study summary: TCR clusters showed largely donor specificity.

Material for sequencing was PBMCs or a T cell subset sorted from them (not recorded which). The V call is TRBV7-8, the J call TRBJ2-5; no reliable D call. This TCR was sampled from a man younger than 35 who had mild COVID-19 (a few samples of this study predate the infection). Cell type and time point are not known. CDR3 protein: CASSLGGWQETQYF. The CDR3 bases are TGTGCCAGCAGCCTGGGTGGGTGGCAAGAGACCCAGTACTTC.